The clone carrying this TCR beta chain was recorded at least ten times. Investigators amplified TCR beta CDR3 regions from RNA transcripts. RT-PCR in the first round used HTBI primers; a second-round multiplex PCR followed. In TCRdb, the multiplex PCR reads were re-called with MiXCR into one record per CDR3 protein. Of 660,000 or so distinct CDR3 sequences detected, about 38% appear once; the ten largest clones hold more than 2.5%. Looked up from germline, CDR1 is SGHRS and CDR2 is YFSETQ. V was pared by 3 bases and J by 0 bases, with 9 bases between. The CDR3 runs 14 residues. The data stem from a study of Graves' ophthalmopathy and Graves' hyperthyroidism.

The specimen sequenced was peripheral blood. V is TRBV5-1 and J is TRBJ1-2; D is unclear. This receptor was obtained from an adult man with Graves' ophthalmopathy. CDR3 nucleotide sequence: TGCGCCAGCAGCTACACCGGGCCTAACTATGGCTACACCTTC. Protein product: CASSYTGPNYGYTF.